This entry describes one T cell receptor beta chain. This entry belongs to a study of spatial heterogeneity in lung cancer. Turning to the study itself: Consistent detection of more beta-chain than alpha-chain sequences was observed.

Time point denoted: sample taken at primary tumor resection. Donation came from 70 or so patients with untreated early-stage non-small cell lung cancer. Unsorted samples of tumor, nontumor lung or frozen PBMC had their whole RNA sequenced. The germline CDR1 and CDR2 sequences are SGHTA and FQGNSA. The ends were cut back, 0 bases at V and 1 base at J, with 6 bases in the middle. CDR3 size: 14 residues. The library protocol tagged each TCR cDNA with a unique molecular identifier. Using its own MiXCR run on the 5' RACE reads, TCRdb lists one record per CDR3 protein. This table has about 44,000 distinct CDR3 sequences, approximately 14% appearing once.

The clonotype originates from a male donor with early-stage non-small cell lung cancer. The chain employs TRBV7-2 and TRBJ2-5, with D unresolved. The source material was PBMCs, sampled at surgery. CDR3 nucleotides: TGTGCCAGCAGCTTAGCCACAGCCCAAGAGACCCAGTACTTC. It yields the protein CASSLATAQETQYF.